This T cell receptor beta chain came from a study of identical twins. Study outcomes and limitations: Out-of-frame TCR alpha sharing in monozygotic twins exceeded recombination model predictions.

Trimming left V 3 bases short and J 1 base short, with 10 bases between. This CDR3 region has 15 residues. Germline V CDR1 and CDR2: KGHSH, LQKENI. TCRdb passed the 5' RACE reads through MiXCR, listing each CDR3 protein once. The table lists hundreds of thousands of distinct CDR3 sequences, approximately 8.3% of them singletons. With regard to this clonotype: The antigen is unknown.

Healthy Caucasians made up all donors. This sample was shared with a second study, whose subject was yellow fever vaccine responses in identical twins.

The receptor comes from a young woman in good health. The chain combines TRBV18 with TRBJ1-5, with D unclear. Sequencing was carried out using memory (CD45RO+) T cells sorted from blood. The CDR3 here is CASSPEGASNQPQHF. CDR3 coding DNA: TGTGCCAGCTCACCTGAAGGTGCGAGCAATCAGCCCCAGCATTTT. Full variable domain (rest looked up from reference TRBV18 and TRBJ1-5): NAGVMQNPRHLVRRRGQEARLRCSPMKGHSHVYWYRQLPEEGLKFMVYLQKENIIDESGMPKERFSAEFPKEGPSILRIQQVVRGDSAAYFCASSPEGASNQPQHFGDGTRLSIL.